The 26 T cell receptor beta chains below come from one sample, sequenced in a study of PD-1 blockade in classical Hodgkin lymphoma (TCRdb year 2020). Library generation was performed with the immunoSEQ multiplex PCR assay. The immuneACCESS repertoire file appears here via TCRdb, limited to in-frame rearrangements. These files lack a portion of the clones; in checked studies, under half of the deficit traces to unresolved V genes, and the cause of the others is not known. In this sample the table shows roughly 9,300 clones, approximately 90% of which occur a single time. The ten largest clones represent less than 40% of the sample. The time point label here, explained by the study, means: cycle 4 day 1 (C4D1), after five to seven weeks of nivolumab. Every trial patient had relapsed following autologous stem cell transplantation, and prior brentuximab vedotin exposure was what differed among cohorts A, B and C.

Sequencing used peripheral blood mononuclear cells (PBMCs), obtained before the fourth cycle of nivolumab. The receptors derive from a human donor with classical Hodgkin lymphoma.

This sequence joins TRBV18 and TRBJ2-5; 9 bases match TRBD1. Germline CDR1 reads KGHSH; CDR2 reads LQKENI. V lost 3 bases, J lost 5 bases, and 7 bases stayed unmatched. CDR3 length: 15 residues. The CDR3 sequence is CASSPNRGLGETQYF. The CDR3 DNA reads TGTGCCAGCTCACCCAACAGGGGGCTCGGGGAGACCCAGTACTTC.

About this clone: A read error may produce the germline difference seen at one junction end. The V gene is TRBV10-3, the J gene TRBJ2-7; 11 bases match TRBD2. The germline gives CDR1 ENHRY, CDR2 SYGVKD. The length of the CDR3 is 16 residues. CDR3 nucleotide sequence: TGTGCCACAACCTCGGGACTAGCGGCAACAACCTACGGGCAGTACTTC. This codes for CATTSGLAATTYGQYF.

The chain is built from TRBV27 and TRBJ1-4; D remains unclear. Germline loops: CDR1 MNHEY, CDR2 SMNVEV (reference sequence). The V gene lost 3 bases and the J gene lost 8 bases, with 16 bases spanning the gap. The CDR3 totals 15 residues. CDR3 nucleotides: TGTGCCAGCAGTTTTAGGCAGGCGGGAGTAGAAAAACTGTTTTTT. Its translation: CASSFRQAGVEKLFF. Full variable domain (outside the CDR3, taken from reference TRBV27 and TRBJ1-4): EAQVTQNPRYLITVTGKKLTVTCSQNMNHEYMSWYRQDPGLGLRQIYYSMNVEVTDKGDVPEGYKVSRKEKRNFPLILESPSPNQTSLYFCASSFRQAGVEKLFFGSGTQLSVL.

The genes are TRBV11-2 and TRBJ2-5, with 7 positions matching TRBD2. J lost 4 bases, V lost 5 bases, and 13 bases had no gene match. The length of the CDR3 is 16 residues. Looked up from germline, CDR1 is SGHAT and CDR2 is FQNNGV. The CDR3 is CASSQLGGSSGETQYF. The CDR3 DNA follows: TGTGCCAGCAGCCAGTTGGGCGGGAGTTCGGGAGAGACCCAGTACTTC.

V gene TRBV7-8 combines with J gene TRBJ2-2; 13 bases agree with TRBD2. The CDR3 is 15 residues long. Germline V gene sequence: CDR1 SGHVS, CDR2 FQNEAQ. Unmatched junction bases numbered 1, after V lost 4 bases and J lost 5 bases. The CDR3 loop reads CASSSGLAGTGELFF. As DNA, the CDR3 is TGTGCCAGCAGCTCGGGACTAGCGGGAACCGGGGAGCTGTTTTTT.

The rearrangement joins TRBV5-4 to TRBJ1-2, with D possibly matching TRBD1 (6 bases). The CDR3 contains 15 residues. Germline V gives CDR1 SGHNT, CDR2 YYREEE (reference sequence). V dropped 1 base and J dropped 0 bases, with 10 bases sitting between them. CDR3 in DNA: TGTGCCAGCAGCTTGACAGGGAGGTCTAACTATGGCTACACCTTC. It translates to CASSLTGRSNYGYTF.

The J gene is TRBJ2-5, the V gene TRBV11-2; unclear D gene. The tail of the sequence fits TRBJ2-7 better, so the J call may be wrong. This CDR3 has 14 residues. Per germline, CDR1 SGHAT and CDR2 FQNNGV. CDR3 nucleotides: TGTGCCAGCAGCCGATTCTTATGGGCCTACGAGCAGTACTTC. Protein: CASSRFLWAYEQYF.

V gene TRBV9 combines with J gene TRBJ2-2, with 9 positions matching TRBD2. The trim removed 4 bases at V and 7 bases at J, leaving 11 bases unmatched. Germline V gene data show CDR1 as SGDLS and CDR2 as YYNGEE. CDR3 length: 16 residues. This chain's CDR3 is CASSPHLSGSGGELFF. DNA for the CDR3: TGTGCCAGCAGCCCTCACCTTAGCGGGAGCGGCGGGGAGCTGTTTTTT.

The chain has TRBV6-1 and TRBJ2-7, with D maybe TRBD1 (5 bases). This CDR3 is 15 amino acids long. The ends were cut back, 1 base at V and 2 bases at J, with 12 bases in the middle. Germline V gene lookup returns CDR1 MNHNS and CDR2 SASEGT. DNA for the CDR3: TGTGCCAGCAGTGAAGAGGGGAAGGGTACCTACGAGCAGTACTTC. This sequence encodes CASSEEGKGTYEQYF.

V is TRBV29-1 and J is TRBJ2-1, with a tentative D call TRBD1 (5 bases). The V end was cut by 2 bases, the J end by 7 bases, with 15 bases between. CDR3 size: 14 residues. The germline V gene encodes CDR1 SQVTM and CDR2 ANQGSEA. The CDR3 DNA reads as TGCAGCGTTGAACGCAGGGAACTAAGGAATGAGCAGTTCTTC. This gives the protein CSVERRELRNEQFF.

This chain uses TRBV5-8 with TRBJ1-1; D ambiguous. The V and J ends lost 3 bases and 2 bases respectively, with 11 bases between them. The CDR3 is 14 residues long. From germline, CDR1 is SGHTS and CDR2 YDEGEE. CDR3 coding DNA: TGTGCCAGCAGCTCCCGTGTCACCAACACTGAAGCTTTCTTT. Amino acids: CASSSRVTNTEAFF. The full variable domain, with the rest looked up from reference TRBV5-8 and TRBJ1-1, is EAGVTQSPTHLIKTRGQQATLRCSPISGHTSVYWYQQALGLGLQFLLWYDEGEERNRGNFPPRFSGRQFPNYSSELNVNALELEDSALYLCASSSRVTNTEAFFGQGTRLTVV.

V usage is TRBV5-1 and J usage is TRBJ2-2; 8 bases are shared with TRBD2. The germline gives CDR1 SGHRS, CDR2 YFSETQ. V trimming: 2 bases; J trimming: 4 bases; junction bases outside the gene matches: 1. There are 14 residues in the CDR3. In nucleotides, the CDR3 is TGCGCCAGCAGCTTACGGGAGGGCACCGGGGAGCTGTTTTTT. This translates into CASSLREGTGELFF.

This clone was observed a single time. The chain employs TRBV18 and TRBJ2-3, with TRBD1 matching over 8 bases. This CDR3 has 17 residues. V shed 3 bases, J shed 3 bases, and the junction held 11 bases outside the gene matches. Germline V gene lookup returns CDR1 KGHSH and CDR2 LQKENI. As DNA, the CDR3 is TGTGCCAGCTCACCCCTAAAGCGGACAGGGATAACAGATACGCAGTATTTT. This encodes CASSPLKRTGITDTQYF.

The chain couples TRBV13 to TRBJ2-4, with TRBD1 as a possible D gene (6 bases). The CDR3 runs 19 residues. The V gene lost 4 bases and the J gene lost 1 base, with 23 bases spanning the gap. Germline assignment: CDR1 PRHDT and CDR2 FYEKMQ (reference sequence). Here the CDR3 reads CASSSFPSTGPRAKNIQYF. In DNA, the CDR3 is TGTGCCAGCAGCTCTTTTCCCTCGACAGGCCCGAGGGCCAAAAACATTCAGTACTTC.

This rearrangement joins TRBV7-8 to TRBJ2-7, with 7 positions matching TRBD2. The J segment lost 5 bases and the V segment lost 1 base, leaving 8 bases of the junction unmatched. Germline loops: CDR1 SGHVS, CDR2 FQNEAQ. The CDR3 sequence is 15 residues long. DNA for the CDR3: TGTGCCAGCAGCTTAGGGTCTAGCGGAGCCCACGAGCAGTACTTC. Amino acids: CASSLGSSGAHEQYF.

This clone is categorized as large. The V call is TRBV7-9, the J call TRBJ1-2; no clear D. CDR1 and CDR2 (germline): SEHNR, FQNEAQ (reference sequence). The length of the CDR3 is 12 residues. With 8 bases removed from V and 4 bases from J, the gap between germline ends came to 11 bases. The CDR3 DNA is TGTGCCAGCGACCGCAGTGGCTATGGCTACACCTTC. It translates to CASDRSGYGYTF.

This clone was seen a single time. The CDR3 nucleotides are TGTGCCAGCAGTCCATCCAGAAGAGGAAACACCATATATTTT. The encoded protein is CASSPSRRGNTIYF. The chain uses TRBV28 and TRBJ1-3; D remains ambiguous. The CDR3 totals 14 residues. V dropped 5 bases and J dropped 4 bases, with 12 bases sitting between them. Germline lookup yields CDR1 MDHEN and CDR2 SYDVKM. The whole variable domain, remainder taken from reference TRBV28 and TRBJ1-3, is DVKVTQSSRYLVKRTGEKVFLECVQDMDHENMFWYRQDPGLGLRLIYFSYDVKMKEKGDIPEGYSVSREKKERFSLILESASTNQTSMYLCASSPSRRGNTIYFGEGSWLTVV.

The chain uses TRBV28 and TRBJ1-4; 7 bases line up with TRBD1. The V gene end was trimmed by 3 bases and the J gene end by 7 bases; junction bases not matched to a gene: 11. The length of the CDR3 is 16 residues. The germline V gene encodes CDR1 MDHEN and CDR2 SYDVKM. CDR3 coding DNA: TGTGCCAGCAGTTTTTATTACAGGGGCATTGCTGAAAAACTGTTTTTT. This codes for CASSFYYRGIAEKLFF.

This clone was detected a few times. Here the CDR3 DNA reads TGTGCCAGCAGCGAAATGAGGACCTACAATGAGCAGTTCTTC. Encoded protein: CASSEMRTYNEQFF. V is TRBV28 and J is TRBJ2-1; D unclear. Per germline, CDR1 MDHEN and CDR2 SYDVKM. The CDR3 is made up of 14 amino acids. Trimming pared 6 bases from V and 2 bases from J, leaving 11 bases between.

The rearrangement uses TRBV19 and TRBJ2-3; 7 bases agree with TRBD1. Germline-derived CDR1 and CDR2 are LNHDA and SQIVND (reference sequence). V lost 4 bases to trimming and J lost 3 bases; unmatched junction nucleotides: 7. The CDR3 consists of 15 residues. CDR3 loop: CASSTGQPRTDTQYF. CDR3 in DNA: TGTGCCAGTAGTACGGGACAGCCCCGAACAGATACGCAGTATTTT.

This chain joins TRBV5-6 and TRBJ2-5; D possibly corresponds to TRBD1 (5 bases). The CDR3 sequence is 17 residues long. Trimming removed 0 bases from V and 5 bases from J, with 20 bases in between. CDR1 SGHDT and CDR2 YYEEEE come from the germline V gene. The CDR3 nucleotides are TGTGCCAGCAGCTTGGTTGTTCAGCAGGGCTCCAGCGAGACCCAGTACTTC. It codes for CASSLVVQQGSSETQYF.

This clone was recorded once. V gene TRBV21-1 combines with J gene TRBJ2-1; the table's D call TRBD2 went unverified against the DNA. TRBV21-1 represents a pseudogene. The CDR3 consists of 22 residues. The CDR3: CASTGNPGSSGNGGVSYNEQFF. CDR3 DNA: TGTGCCAGCACCGGGAACCCAGGTTCTAGCGGGAACGGGGGAGTGTCCTACAATGAGCAGTTCTTC.

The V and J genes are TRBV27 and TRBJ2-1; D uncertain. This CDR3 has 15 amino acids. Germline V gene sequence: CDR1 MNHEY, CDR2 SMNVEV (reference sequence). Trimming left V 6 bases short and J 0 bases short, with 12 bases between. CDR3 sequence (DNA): TGTGCCAGCAGAAACGGCCCAGACTCCTACAATGAGCAGTTCTTC. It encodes CASRNGPDSYNEQFF.

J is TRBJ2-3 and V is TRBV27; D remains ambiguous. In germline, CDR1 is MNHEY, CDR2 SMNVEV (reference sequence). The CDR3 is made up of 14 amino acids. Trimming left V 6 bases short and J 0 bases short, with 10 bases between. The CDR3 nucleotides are TGTGCCAGCAGGGTGGCGGTTAGCACAGATACGCAGTATTTT. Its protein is CASRVAVSTDTQYF.

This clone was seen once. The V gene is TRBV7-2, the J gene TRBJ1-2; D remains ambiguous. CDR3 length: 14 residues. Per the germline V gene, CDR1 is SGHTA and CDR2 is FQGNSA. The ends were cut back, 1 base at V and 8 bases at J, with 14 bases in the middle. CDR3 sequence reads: CASSLVTRVAGYTF. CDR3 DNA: TGTGCCAGCAGCTTAGTAACGAGAGTGGCGGGCTACACCTTC.

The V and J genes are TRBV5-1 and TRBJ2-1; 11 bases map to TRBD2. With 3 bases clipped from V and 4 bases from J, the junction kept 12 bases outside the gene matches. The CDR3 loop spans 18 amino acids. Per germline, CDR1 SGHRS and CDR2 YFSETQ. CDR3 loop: CASSSTLAGGPGYNEQFF. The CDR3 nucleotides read TGCGCCAGCAGCTCGACATTAGCGGGAGGGCCGGGGTACAATGAGCAGTTCTTC.